Listed below are T cell receptor beta chains from one sample, sequenced in a study of blood T cell repertoires in COVID-19. Clones were sequenced by immunoSEQ multiplex PCR, and TCRdb holds only the in-frame ones, with some missing. This sample has 200,000 to 250,000 clones, with under 90% found just once. Sequenced: PBMCs or T cells enriched from blood (not recorded which). These receptor sequences come from a woman aged 60 to 75 who had recovered from COVID-19. The conserved cysteine and the conserved F or W are not part of the CDR3 here.

CDR3 length,J gene,V gene,CDR3 protein
12,TRBJ2-5,TRBV2,ASTPQGARETQY
13,TRBJ1-4,TRBV20-1,SASRQGRTNEKLF
15,TRBJ1-6,TRBV19,ASSFYLRGLENSPLH
13,TRBJ2-1,TRBV3-1/TRBV3-2,ASSLTSGPGNEQF
13,TRBJ2-7,TRBV7-8,ASSLGLQGAHEQY
14,TRBJ2-5,TRBV7-6,ASSSRLAGGRETQY
11,TRBJ2-1,TRBV7-3,ASSFTAVNEQF
14,TRBJ1-6,TRBV7-8,ASSLDPGGYNSPLH
13,TRBJ1-2,TRBV4-1,ASSKVQEGSYGYT
15,TRBJ2-3,TRBV4-2,ASSQELFRGFADTQY
11,TRBJ1-1,TRBV5-1,ASSWDMNTEAF
13,TRBJ1-4,TRBV5-1,ASSWAGTANEKLF
12,TRBJ2-7,TRBV3-1/TRBV3-2,ASSQAASGNEQY
13,TRBJ1-1,TRBV5-6,ASSRPTGTGTEAF
13,TRBJ2-6,TRBV5-1,ASSLDNSGANVLT
12,TRBJ1-2,TRBV9,ASSVGSTVYGYT
17,TRBJ2-2,TRBV14,ASSLDPPLAGGHTGELF
12,TRBJ2-5,TRBV12-5,ASGPPGLTETQY
11,TRBJ1-2,TRBV10-3,AISVDRVGGYT
9,TRBJ1-5,TRBV12-5,ASGLSQPQH
12,TRBJ2-7,TRBV9,ASSFRDTAYEQY
13,TRBJ1-4,TRBV19,ASTPRRATNEKLF
10,TRBJ1-2,TRBV12-3/TRBV12-4,ASSLGGLGYT
13,TRBJ1-5,TRBV6-5,ASSSGTGGDQPQH
16,TRBJ2-3,TRBV10-2,ASSGTSGSTSSTDTQY
11,TRBJ1-3,TRBV4-1,ASSQGYGNTIY
10,TRBJ1-1,TRBV2,ALQGRMDEAF
13,TRBJ1-2,TRBV9,ASSGSGTGGHGYT
14,TRBJ2-3,TRBV18,ASSPVGALRTDTQY
13,TRBJ1-2,TRBV18,ASSPSPESNYGYT
9,TRBJ2-7,TRBV3-1/TRBV3-2,ASSQYEEQY
17,TRBJ2-3,TRBV6-6,ASSRGRGIYGEVPDTQY
15,TRBJ2-5,TRBV5-1,ASSLDLTGTGEETQY
11,TRBJ1-3,TRBV6-5,ASARSSGNTIY
11,TRBJ2-7,TRBV2,ASRFEAGQAQY
13,TRBJ2-1,TRBV5-4,ASSLGQGSYNEQF
12,TRBJ2-5,TRBV5-8,ASAEVASGETQY
12,TRBJ1-5,TRBV19,ASRPDRADQPQH
14,TRBJ2-5,TRBV5-1,ASSLGGATGSETQY
14,TRBJ1-5,TRBV3-1/TRBV3-2,ASSQGSRVGSQPQH
11,TRBJ2-5,TRBV6-5,ASSYLGEETQY